A selection of T cell receptor beta chains follows, all from one sample in a study of cytomegalovirus exposure and HLA in healthy donors. Profiled with immunoSEQ multiplex PCR; TCRdb holds only in-frame clones, not every one. In the table there are 150,000 to 200,000 clones, roughly 79% of which are singletons. The specimen was PBMCs. The receptors shown here come from a middle-aged woman in good health and CMV-seronegative. Both conserved end residues are part of each CDR3. A D gene is named only where the DNA matches it firmly. The listing skips clone size in some rows; elsewhere it reads once, few, many or a size class.

j_call: TRBJ2-2; v_call: TRBV19; d_call: NA; clone_size: NA; cdr3_aa: CASSIGAWRAANTGELFF; cdr3_nt: TGTGCCAGTAGTATAGGTGCTTGGAGAGCCGCGAACACCGGGGAGCTGTTTTTT
j_call: TRBJ1-2; v_call: TRBV14; d_call: NA; clone_size: NA; cdr3_aa: CASSPGGHLYGYTF; cdr3_nt: TGTGCCAGCAGCCCTGGTGGACACCTCTATGGCTACACCTTC
j_call: TRBJ2-3; v_call: TRBV18; d_call: NA; clone_size: once; cdr3_aa: CASSPLAAADTQYF; cdr3_nt: TGTGCCAGCTCACCCCTCGCGGCAGCAGATACGCAGTATTTT
j_call: TRBJ1-5; v_call: TRBV7-9; d_call: NA; clone_size: once; cdr3_aa: CASSYTRSRGGSNQPQHF; cdr3_nt: TGTGCCAGCAGCTACACGCGTTCCAGGGGCGGTAGCAATCAGCCCCAGCATTTT
j_call: TRBJ1-2; v_call: TRBV27; d_call: TRBD1; clone_size: NA; cdr3_aa: CASSLSRGQGARGYTF; cdr3_nt: TGTGCCAGCAGTTTATCCCGGGGACAGGGGGCACGCGGCTACACCTTC
j_call: TRBJ2-5; v_call: TRBV7-2; d_call: TRBD2; clone_size: NA; cdr3_aa: CASSPWTSGRGETQYF; cdr3_nt: TGTGCCAGCAGCCCCTGGACTAGCGGGAGGGGAGAGACCCAGTACTTC
j_call: TRBJ1-1; v_call: TRBV11-3; d_call: NA; clone_size: NA; cdr3_aa: CASSLRTVNTEAFF; cdr3_nt: TGTGCCAGCAGCTTAAGGACAGTCAACACTGAAGCTTTCTTT
j_call: TRBJ2-7; v_call: TRBV27; d_call: TRBD1; clone_size: NA; cdr3_aa: CASSPTGTGSYEQYF; cdr3_nt: TGTGCCAGCAGCCCCACCGGGACAGGGTCCTACGAGCAGTACTTC
j_call: TRBJ2-1; v_call: TRBV6-1; d_call: NA; clone_size: few; cdr3_aa: CASSERFPSYNEQFF; cdr3_nt: TGTGCCAGCAGCGAGCGGTTTCCTTCCTACAATGAGCAGTTCTTC
j_call: TRBJ1-3; v_call: TRBV6-7; d_call: NA; clone_size: once; cdr3_aa: CASSYRERKKGNTIYF; cdr3_nt: TGTGCCAGCAGTTACAGGGAGAGAAAAAAGGGAAACACCATATATTTT
j_call: TRBJ2-3; v_call: TRBV7-6; d_call: TRBD2; clone_size: NA; cdr3_aa: CASSTGLAGGTDTQYF; cdr3_nt: TGTGCCAGCAGCACTGGACTAGCGGGAGGCACAGATACGCAGTATTTT
j_call: TRBJ2-7; v_call: TRBV6-1; d_call: NA; clone_size: NA; cdr3_aa: CASSLEYYEQYF; cdr3_nt: TGTGCCAGCAGTCTCGAATACTACGAGCAGTACTTC
j_call: TRBJ1-3; v_call: TRBV11-2; d_call: TRBD1; clone_size: NA; cdr3_aa: CASSLDLTGSGNTIYF; cdr3_nt: TGTGCCAGCAGCTTAGATTTGACAGGGTCTGGAAACACCATATATTTT
j_call: TRBJ2-2; v_call: TRBV6-5; d_call: TRBD1; clone_size: few; cdr3_aa: CASSYQGDTGELFF; cdr3_nt: TGTGCCAGCAGTTACCAGGGGGACACCGGGGAGCTGTTTTTT
j_call: TRBJ1-4; v_call: TRBV5-1; d_call: NA; clone_size: few; cdr3_aa: CASRAGATNEKLFF; cdr3_nt: TGCGCCAGCAGGGCTGGTGCAACTAATGAAAAACTGTTTTTT
j_call: TRBJ1-5; v_call: TRBV9; d_call: NA; clone_size: once; cdr3_aa: CASSVGQGIDSNQPQHF; cdr3_nt: TGTGCCAGCAGCGTAGGGCAGGGAATCGATAGCAATCAGCCCCAGCATTTT
j_call: TRBJ2-5; v_call: TRBV5-4; d_call: NA; clone_size: NA; cdr3_aa: CASRPTLMSKSETQYF; cdr3_nt: TGTGCCAGCAGGCCAACTTTGATGTCTAAGTCAGAGACCCAGTACTTC
j_call: TRBJ1-2; v_call: TRBV19; d_call: TRBD1; clone_size: NA; cdr3_aa: CASNRNRGYGYTF; cdr3_nt: TGTGCCAGTAATAGAAACAGGGGCTATGGCTACACCTTC
j_call: TRBJ2-7; v_call: TRBV11-2; d_call: NA; clone_size: NA; cdr3_aa: CASSLSEGPYEQYF; cdr3_nt: TGTGCCAGCAGTCTTAGCGAGGGTCCCTACGAGCAGTACTTC
j_call: TRBJ2-2; v_call: TRBV5-5; d_call: TRBD2; clone_size: NA; cdr3_aa: CASSPTGTSGTGELFF; cdr3_nt: TGTGCCAGCAGCCCGACGGGGACTAGCGGGACCGGGGAGCTGTTTTTT
j_call: TRBJ2-1; v_call: TRBV7-8; d_call: NA; clone_size: NA; cdr3_aa: CASSFYREGPSYNEQFF; cdr3_nt: TGTGCCAGCAGCTTTTACCGGGAAGGCCCCTCTTACAATGAGCAGTTCTTC
j_call: TRBJ2-7; v_call: TRBV27; d_call: TRBD1; clone_size: NA; cdr3_aa: CASSQTGANSGLGVQYF; cdr3_nt: TGTGCCAGCAGTCAGACAGGGGCGAACAGCGGCCTCGGGGTGCAGTACTTC
j_call: TRBJ2-3; v_call: TRBV13; d_call: NA; clone_size: NA; cdr3_aa: CASSSEGSGKGGRGDTQYF; cdr3_nt: TGTGCCAGCAGCTCCGAGGGTAGCGGGAAAGGGGGCCGGGGAGATACGCAGTATTTT
j_call: TRBJ1-1; v_call: TRBV5-8; d_call: NA; clone_size: NA; cdr3_aa: CASINRDGNTEAFF; cdr3_nt: TGTGCCAGCATCAACAGGGACGGCAACACTGAAGCTTTCTTT
j_call: TRBJ2-5; v_call: TRBV10-3; d_call: NA; clone_size: NA; cdr3_aa: CAISRVGKETQYF; cdr3_nt: TGTGCCATCTCAAGAGTGGGCAAAGAGACCCAGTACTTC
j_call: TRBJ2-1; v_call: TRBV12-5; d_call: NA; clone_size: NA; cdr3_aa: CASGLVLGGQGEEQFF; cdr3_nt: TGTGCTAGTGGTTTGGTGTTAGGGGGACAAGGGGAGGAGCAGTTCTTC
j_call: TRBJ1-1; v_call: TRBV19; d_call: TRBD1; clone_size: NA; cdr3_aa: CASSPWDREGEAFF; cdr3_nt: TGTGCCAGTAGTCCTTGGGACAGGGAAGGTGAAGCTTTCTTT
j_call: TRBJ2-1; v_call: TRBV30; d_call: NA; clone_size: NA; cdr3_aa: CAWIWARGWDNNEQFF; cdr3_nt: TGTGCCTGGATTTGGGCTAGGGGATGGGATAACAATGAGCAGTTCTTC
j_call: TRBJ2-6; v_call: TRBV15; d_call: NA; clone_size: NA; cdr3_aa: CATSRGGSGANVLTF; cdr3_nt: TGTGCCACCAGCAGGGGGGGCTCTGGGGCCAACGTCCTGACTTTC
j_call: TRBJ2-7; v_call: TRBV7-2; d_call: NA; clone_size: NA; cdr3_aa: CASSSSNLFEQYF; cdr3_nt: TGTGCCAGCAGCTCCTCCAACCTATTCGAGCAGTACTTC
j_call: TRBJ2-2; v_call: TRBV6-4; d_call: TRBD1; clone_size: few; cdr3_aa: CASSDSITGGYTGELFF; cdr3_nt: TGTGCCAGCAGTGACTCGATTACAGGGGGCTATACCGGGGAGCTGTTTTTT
j_call: TRBJ1-1; v_call: TRBV29-1; d_call: TRBD1; clone_size: NA; cdr3_aa: CSVEGLQGADTEAFF; cdr3_nt: TGCAGCGTTGAAGGCCTACAGGGGGCAGACACTGAAGCTTTCTTT
j_call: TRBJ2-7; v_call: TRBV25-1; d_call: TRBD1; clone_size: NA; cdr3_aa: CASSEFGTGGEQYF; cdr3_nt: TGTGCCAGCAGTGAATTTGGGACAGGGGGCGAGCAGTACTTC
j_call: TRBJ1-1; v_call: TRBV25-1; d_call: TRBD1; clone_size: NA; cdr3_aa: CASSVGTGVNTEAFF; cdr3_nt: TGTGCCAGCAGTGTAGGGACAGGCGTGAACACTGAAGCTTTCTTT
j_call: TRBJ2-1; v_call: TRBV9; d_call: TRBD1; clone_size: NA; cdr3_aa: CASSQGTVDNNEQFF; cdr3_nt: TGTGCCAGCAGCCAAGGGACAGTCGATAACAATGAGCAGTTCTTC
j_call: TRBJ2-1; v_call: TRBV6-5; d_call: TRBD1; clone_size: NA; cdr3_aa: CASRGQLYNEQFF; cdr3_nt: TGTGCCAGCAGGGGACAGCTTTACAATGAGCAGTTCTTC
j_call: TRBJ1-1; v_call: TRBV7-9; d_call: NA; clone_size: few; cdr3_aa: CASSLEAGTEAFF; cdr3_nt: TGTGCCAGCAGCTTAGAGGCGGGCACTGAAGCTTTCTTT
j_call: TRBJ2-1; v_call: TRBV27; d_call: TRBD2; clone_size: NA; cdr3_aa: CASSLSTSGRNEQFF; cdr3_nt: TGTGCCAGCAGTTTGTCGACTAGCGGGAGAAATGAGCAGTTCTTC
j_call: TRBJ2-7; v_call: TRBV30; d_call: NA; clone_size: NA; cdr3_aa: CAWDAGTRGEQYF; cdr3_nt: TGTGCCTGGGATGCCGGGACTCGGGGCGAGCAGTACTTC
j_call: TRBJ2-5; v_call: TRBV5-4; d_call: NA; clone_size: NA; cdr3_aa: CASSEAQETQYF; cdr3_nt: TGTGCCAGCAGCGAGGCCCAAGAGACCCAGTACTTC
j_call: TRBJ2-7; v_call: TRBV6-5; d_call: TRBD1; clone_size: NA; cdr3_aa: CASRGTGPLYEQYF; cdr3_nt: TGTGCCAGCAGGGGGACAGGCCCCCTCTACGAGCAGTACTTC
j_call: TRBJ1-5; v_call: TRBV2; d_call: NA; clone_size: few; cdr3_aa: CASSEGAHSNQPQHF; cdr3_nt: TGTGCCAGCAGTGAGGGAGCTCATAGCAATCAGCCCCAGCATTTT
j_call: TRBJ2-3; v_call: TRBV15; d_call: TRBD1; clone_size: NA; cdr3_aa: CATSRALQGTDTQYF; cdr3_nt: TGTGCCACCAGCAGAGCTCTACAGGGGACAGATACGCAGTATTTT
j_call: TRBJ2-1; v_call: TRBV5-6; d_call: TRBD2; clone_size: NA; cdr3_aa: CATKPGLAGHNEQFF; cdr3_nt: TGTGCCACTAAGCCGGGACTAGCGGGTCACAATGAGCAGTTCTTC
j_call: TRBJ2-7; v_call: TRBV6-5; d_call: TRBD1; clone_size: NA; cdr3_aa: CASSYAGTGISYEQYF; cdr3_nt: TGTGCCAGCAGTTACGCCGGGACAGGTATTTCCTACGAGCAGTACTTC
j_call: TRBJ1-2; v_call: TRBV11-3; d_call: TRBD1; clone_size: NA; cdr3_aa: CASSLGPGQGSYGYTF; cdr3_nt: TGTGCCAGCAGCTTAGGCCCGGGACAGGGATCCTATGGCTACACCTTC
j_call: TRBJ2-3; v_call: TRBV11-2; d_call: TRBD2; clone_size: NA; cdr3_aa: CASSFLAGGTDTQYF; cdr3_nt: TGTGCCAGCAGCTTTCTAGCGGGAGGCACAGATACGCAGTATTTT
j_call: TRBJ1-3; v_call: TRBV5-1; d_call: TRBD1; clone_size: NA; cdr3_aa: CASSEGGLGSGNTIYF; cdr3_nt: TGCGCCAGCAGCGAAGGGGGCCTTGGATCTGGAAACACCATATATTTT
j_call: TRBJ2-1; v_call: TRBV27; d_call: NA; clone_size: few; cdr3_aa: CASSFSRGVEQFF; cdr3_nt: TGTGCCAGCAGTTTCTCTCGTGGAGTTGAGCAGTTCTTC
j_call: TRBJ2-3; v_call: TRBV4-2; d_call: TRBD2; clone_size: NA; cdr3_aa: CASSQNSAGVTDTQYF; cdr3_nt: TGTGCCAGCAGCCAGAACTCAGCGGGAGTGACAGATACGCAGTATTTT
j_call: TRBJ2-3; v_call: TRBV19; d_call: TRBD2; clone_size: few; cdr3_aa: CASSIDPLAGFTDTQYF; cdr3_nt: TGTGCCAGTAGTATAGACCCTCTAGCGGGATTTACAGATACGCAGTATTTT
j_call: TRBJ1-5; v_call: TRBV30; d_call: TRBD1; clone_size: NA; cdr3_aa: CAWRPRTGGQPQHF; cdr3_nt: TGTGCCTGGAGACCTCGGACAGGGGGCCAGCCCCAGCATTTT